This TCR beta chain stems from a study of shared clonotypes between healthy human individuals. For sorted subsets, approximately 180 ng DNA per replicate equaled around 30,000 T cell genomes. Using immunoSEQ multiplex PCR, the repertoire was profiled, and TCRdb retains in-frame clones only, with some absent. The sample lists 2 million to 2.5 million clones; 90% to 95% were seen once. Study-level results: Collection of samples was limited to blood; tissue repertoires likely differ.

CD45RO-negative, CCR7-positively selected cells formed the naive CD8 fraction, excluding terminally differentiated effector memory CD45RA+ cells. Comment on this clone: Its antigen is as yet unknown.

There are 16 residues in the CDR3. In germline, CDR1 is ENHRY, CDR2 SYGVKD. The V end was cut by 0 bases, the J end by 6 bases, with 15 bases between. The rearrangement joins TRBV10-3 to TRBJ2-1; possible D gene TRBD1, 5 bases. What was sequenced was naive CD8+ T cells from PBMCs. This sequence originates from a man aged 18 to 29 in good health. Some clones in this sample may be carry-over from other donors' samples. DNA for the CDR3: TGTGCCATCAGTGAGTCAGCAGGGTGGCCGGGCAATGAGCAGTTCTTC. This encodes CAISESAGWPGNEQFF.